The 3 T cell receptor beta chains in this list originate from one sample, sequenced in a study of metastatic and nonmetastatic thyroid tumors. TCRdb re-called the PCR reads via MiXCR. The table has about 30,000 clones, less than 14% seen once; the top ten hold 15% to 20%. Every patient was untreated before thyroid surgery. The sequencing input was blood. The receptors were sampled from a female donor with papillary thyroid cancer or a benign thyroid nodule (not recorded which). Some clones in this sample may be carry-over from other donors' samples.

This clone has at least ten counts. The chain uses TRBV19 and TRBJ1-2; 7 positions match TRBD1. The CDR3 consists of 15 residues. Germline V gene sequence: CDR1 LNHDA, CDR2 SQIVND (reference sequence). Trimming at V came to 4 bases and at J to 3 bases, leaving 8 bases not matched to a gene. The DNA for the CDR3 is TGTGCCAGTAGTACGTACGAGGGGGCTCACTATGGCTACACCTTC. Its protein is CASSTYEGAHYGYTF. The variable domain in full, with the rest retrieved from reference TRBV19 and TRBJ1-2, is DGGITQSPKYLFRKEGQNVTLSCEQNLNHDAMYWYRQDPGQGLRLIYYSQIVNDFQKGDIAEGYSVSREKKESFPLTVTSAQKNPTAFYLCASSTYEGAHYGYTFGSGTRLTVV.

This clone was detected many times. A much larger clone lies a single base off, so this may be a read error. This sample also contains other DNA sequences that code for the same CDR3. The J gene is TRBJ2-1, the V gene TRBV3-1, with D perhaps TRBD1 (8 bases). This CDR3 is built from 14 residues. V lost 4 bases to trimming and J lost 10 bases, with 17 bases between them. CDR1 and CDR2 (germline): LGHDT, YNNKEL (reference sequence). The chain's CDR3 is CASSRGQAGEEQFF. For the CDR3, the DNA is TGTGCCAGCAGCCGGGGACAGGCGGGAGAAGAGCAGTTCTTC.

The chain carries TRBV28 and TRBJ2-1, with D tentatively TRBD2 (5 bases). Looked up from germline, CDR1 is MDHEN and CDR2 is SYDVKM. The CDR3 runs 16 residues. V lost 5 bases and J lost 4, with 18 bases in between. The CDR3: CASSGLTTVLYNEQFF. In DNA, the CDR3 is TGTGCCAGCAGTGGACTTACTACAGTTCTTTACAATGAGCAGTTCTTC.